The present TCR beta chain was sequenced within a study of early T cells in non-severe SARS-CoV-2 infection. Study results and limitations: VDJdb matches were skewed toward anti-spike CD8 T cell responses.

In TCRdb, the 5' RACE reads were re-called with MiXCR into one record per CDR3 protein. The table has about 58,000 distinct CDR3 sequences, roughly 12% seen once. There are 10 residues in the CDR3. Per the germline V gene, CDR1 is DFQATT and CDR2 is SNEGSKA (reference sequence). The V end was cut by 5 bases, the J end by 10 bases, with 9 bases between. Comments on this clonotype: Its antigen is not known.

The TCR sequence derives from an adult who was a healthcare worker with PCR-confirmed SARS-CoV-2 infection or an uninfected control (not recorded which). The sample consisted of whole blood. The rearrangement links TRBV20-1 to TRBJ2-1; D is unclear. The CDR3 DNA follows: TGCAGTGCTGAGTCACACGAGCAGTTCTTC. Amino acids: CSAESHEQFF.